Listed here is a single TCR beta chain. Its antigen is as yet unknown. The data belong to a study of tumor-infiltrating lymphocytes in localized non-small cell lung cancer. Study as a whole: Several tumor histologies, both smoking statuses, and some post-neoadjuvant chemotherapy samples were included. Study-level results: Technical variation could not be separated from intratumor heterogeneity here. No T-cell fraction difference was seen between IM1 and IM2 tumors.

Sequencing was performed with immunoSEQ multiplex PCR; in TCRdb, only in-frame clones are kept and a portion is missing. Among 7,000 or so clones listed, about 70% were seen once. Per the germline V gene, CDR1 is MNHEY and CDR2 is SVGAGI. This CDR3 region has 11 residues. V was clipped by 7 bases and J by 12 bases, with 13 bases between them. The gene calls are TRBV6-5 and TRBJ2-1; D assignment may be TRBD1 or TRBD2 (6 bases each). Sequences were obtained from uninvolved lung tissue not adjacent to the tumor. The sequence came from a human donor with non-small cell lung cancer. The CDR3 bases are TGTGCCAGCACCGCCGGGGGCGGGCAGTTCTTC. This codes for CASTAGGGQFF.